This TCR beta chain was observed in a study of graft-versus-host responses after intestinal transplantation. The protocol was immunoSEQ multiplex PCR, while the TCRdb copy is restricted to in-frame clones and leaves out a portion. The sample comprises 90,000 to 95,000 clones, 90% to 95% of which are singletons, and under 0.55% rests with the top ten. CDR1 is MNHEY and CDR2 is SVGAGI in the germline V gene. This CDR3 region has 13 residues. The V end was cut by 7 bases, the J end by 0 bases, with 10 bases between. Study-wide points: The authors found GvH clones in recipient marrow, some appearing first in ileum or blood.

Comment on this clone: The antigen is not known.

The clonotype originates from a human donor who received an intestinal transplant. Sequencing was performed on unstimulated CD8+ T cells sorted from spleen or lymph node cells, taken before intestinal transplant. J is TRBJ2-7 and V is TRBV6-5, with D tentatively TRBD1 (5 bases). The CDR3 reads CASTTASSYEQYF. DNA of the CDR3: TGTGCCAGCACGACAGCAAGCTCCTACGAGCAGTACTTC.